This T cell receptor (beta chain) was recorded in a study of radiation and T cells in renal cell carcinoma. The CDR3 is 15 residues long. The germline CDR1 and CDR2 sequences are LNHNV and YYDKDF (reference sequence). The V and J ends lost 7 bases and 1 base respectively, with 16 bases between them. Profiled with immunoSEQ multiplex PCR; TCRdb holds only in-frame clones, not every one. The table includes approximately 90,000 clones, around 85% detected once. The time point is: blood 4 weeks post-SBRT, at nephrectomy. Treatment noted: 15 Gy SBRT to primary tumor, nephrectomy 4 weeks later. Nephrectomy followed 15 Gy stereotactic body radiation by 4 weeks.

The TCR was taken from a man between 45 and 60 years old with renal cell carcinoma. Here the sequenced sample was blood, taken from a patient whose treatment included radiotherapy and nephrectomy. The rearrangement uses TRBV15 and TRBJ1-1, with a weak D call TRBD1 (5 bases). The DNA of the CDR3 is TGTGCCACCAAAAGGACGGACATTTCGAACACTGAAGCTTTCTTT. This encodes CATKRTDISNTEAFF.